This T cell receptor (beta chain) comes out of a study of blood T cell repertoires in COVID-19. Study in general: Spain, Italy and the United States supplied samples that represented acute and convalescent COVID-19. T cells, B-cell-depleted T cells, or PBMCs supplied cDNA or gDNA.

This clone was seen a few times. V lost 3 bases, J lost 0 bases, and 7 bases stayed unmatched. Per germline, CDR1 SQVTM and CDR2 ANQGSEA. This CDR3 has 17 amino acids. Per the original data handling: Using reference gene primer amplification, nucleated cell counts were estimated. Repertoires were generated with immunoSEQ multiplex PCR, while TCRdb's copy carries only in-frame clones and drops some. V, J and clone size derive from that table, while D and trimming were established from the DNA sequence. The sample lists 150,000 to 200,000 clones; 80% to 90% were seen once. The receptor was derived from a man aged 18 to 29 who had recovered from COVID-19. The chain has TRBV29-1 and TRBJ2-3, with TRBD2 matching over 12 bases. Material for sequencing was peripheral blood. The CDR3 region has the DNA TGCAGCGTTGACGGGCTAGCGGGAGGGCCGAGCACAGATACGCAGTATTTT. Translation: CSVDGLAGGPSTDTQYF.